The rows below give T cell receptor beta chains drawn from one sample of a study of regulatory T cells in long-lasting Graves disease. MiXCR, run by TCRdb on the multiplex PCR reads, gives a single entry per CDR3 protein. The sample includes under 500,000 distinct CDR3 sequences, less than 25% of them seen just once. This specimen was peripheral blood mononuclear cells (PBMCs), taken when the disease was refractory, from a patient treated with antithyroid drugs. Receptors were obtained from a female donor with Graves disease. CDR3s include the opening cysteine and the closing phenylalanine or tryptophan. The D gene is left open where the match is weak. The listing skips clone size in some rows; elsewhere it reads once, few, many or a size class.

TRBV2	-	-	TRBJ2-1	TGTGCCAGCAGTGAATGGACAACCGAGCAGTTCTTC	CASSEWTTEQFF
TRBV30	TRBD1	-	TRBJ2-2	TGTGCCTCTTTCTCCGGACAGGTTAACGGGGAGCTGTTTTTT	CASFSGQVNGELFF
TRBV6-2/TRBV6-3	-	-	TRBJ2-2	TGTGCCAGCAGTATTCGGAGTAGCAGGGAGCTGTTTTTT	CASSIRSSRELFF
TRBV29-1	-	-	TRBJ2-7	TGCAGCGTGTCCCAGGGTGATTACGAGCAGTACTTC	CSVSQGDYEQYF
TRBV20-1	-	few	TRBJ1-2	TGCAGTGCTAGAGATCGTGGGGGGAGGAGCCCTAACTATGGCTACACCTTC	CSARDRGGRSPNYGYTF
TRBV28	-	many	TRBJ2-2	TGTGCCAGCAGTTTATGGGGGATCGCGAACACCGGGGAGCTGTTTTTT	CASSLWGIANTGELFF
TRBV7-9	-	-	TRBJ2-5	TGTGCCAGCAGCTTAGACCCCACGGCGGGAGAGACCCAGTACTTC	CASSLDPTAGETQYF
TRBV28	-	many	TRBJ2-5	TGTGCCAGCAGCTTCACCTTGGGGGGGACCCAGTACTTC	CASSFTLGGTQYF
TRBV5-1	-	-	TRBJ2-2	TGCGCCAGCAGCTTCAGGGCCCCGGTCAGTATGGCCGGGGAGCTGTTTTTT	CASSFRAPVSMAGELFF
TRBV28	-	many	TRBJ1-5	TGTGCCAGCAGTTCCGGGGCTAATCAGCCCCAGCATTTT	CASSSGANQPQHF
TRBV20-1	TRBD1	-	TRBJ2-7	TGCAGTGCTAGAATCCCCTGGACAGGGGAAGCGCCCTACGAGCAGTACTTC	CSARIPWTGEAPYEQYF
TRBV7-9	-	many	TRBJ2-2	TGTGCCAGCAAATCCCCCCTCGGGGACACCGGGGAGCTGTTTTTT	CASKSPLGDTGELFF
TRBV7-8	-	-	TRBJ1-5	TGTGCCAGCAGCTATACAGGGTGGGGCAATCAGCCCCAGCATTTT	CASSYTGWGNQPQHF
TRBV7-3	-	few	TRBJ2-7	TGTGCCAGCAGCTTAGTTCCCTCTAGCTCCTACGAGCAGTACTTC	CASSLVPSSSYEQYF
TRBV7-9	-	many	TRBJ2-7	TGTGCCAGCAGCTTAGCGGCAGCGGACTCCTACGAGCAGTACTTC	CASSLAAADSYEQYF
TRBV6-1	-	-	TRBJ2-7	TGTGCCCGCAGTAGTACCTCGGAGGGGTTGCCGTACGAGCAGTACTTC	CARSSTSEGLPYEQYF
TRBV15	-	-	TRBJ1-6	TGTGCCACCAGCAGAGATTGGAACGACTCACCCCTCCACTTT	CATSRDWNDSPLHF
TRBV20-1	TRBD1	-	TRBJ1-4	TGCAGTGCTAGAGATCTCCGACAGGGTGGCAAACCCGGTCCTAATGAAAAACTGTTTTTT	CSARDLRQGGKPGPNEKLFF
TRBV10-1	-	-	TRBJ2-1	TGCGCCAGCAGTGACCCCAGTGATAATGAGCAGTTCTTC	CASSDPSDNEQFF
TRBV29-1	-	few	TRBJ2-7	TGCAGCGTTGAAGTTGGGGTATACGAGCAGTACTTC	CSVEVGVYEQYF
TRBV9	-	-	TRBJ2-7	TGTGCCAGCAGCGTCGAGACAGCTAATTCCTACGAGCAGTACTTC	CASSVETANSYEQYF
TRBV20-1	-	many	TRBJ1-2	TGCAGTGCTAGAGTTACCCCAAGGGGAACGAGCTACACCTTC	CSARVTPRGTSYTF
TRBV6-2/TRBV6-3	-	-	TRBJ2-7	TGTGCCAGCAGTTACAATGAGGTGATCGACGAGCAGTACTTC	CASSYNEVIDEQYF
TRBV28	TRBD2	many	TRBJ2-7	TGTGCCAGCAGTTCTAGCGGGAGACTCTACGAGCAGTACTTC	CASSSSGRLYEQYF
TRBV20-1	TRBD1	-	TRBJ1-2	TGCAGTGCTAACAGGGGGGCCTCCTATGGCTACACCTTC	CSANRGASYGYTF
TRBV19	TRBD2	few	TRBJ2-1	TGTGCCAGTAGTATTGGCCTAGCGGATCCCGTTGAGCAGTTCTTC	CASSIGLADPVEQFF
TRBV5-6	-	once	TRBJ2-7	TGTGCCAGCAGCTTGGGTGGTAGCCCGTTCGAGCAGTACTTC	CASSLGGSPFEQYF
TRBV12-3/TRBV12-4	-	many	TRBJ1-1	TGTGCCAGCAGCTTATCAGGGGCAGACACTGAAGCTTTCTTT	CASSLSGADTEAFF
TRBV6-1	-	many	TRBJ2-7	TGTGCCAGCAGTCCAGAGATGGAGGGCGAGCAGTACTTC	CASSPEMEGEQYF
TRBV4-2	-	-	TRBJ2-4	TGTGCCAGCAGCCGCACGATGGGCATTCAGTACTTC	CASSRTMGIQYF
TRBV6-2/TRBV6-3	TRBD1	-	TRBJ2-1	TGTGCCAGCAGTTACTCACGACAGGGTCCCTACAATGAGCAGTTCTTC	CASSYSRQGPYNEQFF
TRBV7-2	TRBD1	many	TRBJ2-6	TGTGCCAGCAGTACAGGACAGGGGGCGCCTGGGGCCAACGTCCTGACTTTC	CASSTGQGAPGANVLTF
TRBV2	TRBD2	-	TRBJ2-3	TGTGCCAGCAGATTGAACCCCCTACTAGCGGGGGCGGATACGCAGTATTTT	CASRLNPLLAGADTQYF
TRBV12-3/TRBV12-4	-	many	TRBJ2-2	TGTGCCAGCACAGCGTCCTCGAACACCGGGGAGCTGTTTTTT	CASTASSNTGELFF
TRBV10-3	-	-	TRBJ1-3	TGTGCCATCAGTGAGTTTGACACCATATATTTT	CAISEFDTIYF
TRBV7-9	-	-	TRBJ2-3	TGTGCCAGCGTAGTAAACACAGATACGCAGTATTTT	CASVVNTDTQYF
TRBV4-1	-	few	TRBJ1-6	TGCGCCAGCAGCCAAGGCAGAATGGGGAATTCACCCCTCCACTTT	CASSQGRMGNSPLHF
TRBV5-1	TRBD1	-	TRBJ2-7	TGCGCCAGCAAGGGCCTCGGGACAGGGTTATACGAGCAGTACTTC	CASKGLGTGLYEQYF
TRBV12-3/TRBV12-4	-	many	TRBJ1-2	TGTGCCAGCATCACTGCGGGGACAAGCGCTAACTATGGCTACACCTTC	CASITAGTSANYGYTF
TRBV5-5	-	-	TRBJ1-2	TGTGCCAGCAGGGAGACCGGAGCTAACTATGGCTACACCTTC	CASRETGANYGYTF
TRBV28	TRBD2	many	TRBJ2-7	TGTGCCACCAAGAGGACTAGCGGGACCTACGAGCAGTACTTC	CATKRTSGTYEQYF
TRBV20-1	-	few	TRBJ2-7	TGCAGTGCTAGAGATCGACGGGCACGAGATAACTACGAGCAGTACTTC	CSARDRRARDNYEQYF
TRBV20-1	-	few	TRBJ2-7	TGCAGTGCTAGGATTCTCTTAAGCTCCTACGAGCAGTACTTC	CSARILLSSYEQYF
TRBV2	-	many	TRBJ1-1	TGTGCCAGCAGCCGGGGCCTATTCACTGAAGCTTTCTTT	CASSRGLFTEAFF
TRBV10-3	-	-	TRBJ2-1	TGTGCCACAAGAGACAATGAGCAGTTCTTC	CATRDNEQFF
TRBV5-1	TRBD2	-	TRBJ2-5	TGCGCCAGCAGGCCCTCGCCGGGGGGACAAGAGACCCAGTACTTC	CASRPSPGGQETQYF
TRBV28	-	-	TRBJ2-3	TGTGCCAGCAGTTTATATCAGGGGTTAGGCACAGATACGCAGTATTTT	CASSLYQGLGTDTQYF
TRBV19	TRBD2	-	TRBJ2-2	TGTGCCAGTAGAGGACTAGCGGGAGGGCCCTCCGGGGAGCTGTTTTTT	CASRGLAGGPSGELFF
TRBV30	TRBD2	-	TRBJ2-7	TGTGCCTGGAGTTCGGCTTGGCGGGAGAGAGTCGACGAGCAGTACTTC	CAWSSAWRERVDEQYF
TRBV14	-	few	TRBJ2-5	TGTGCCAGCAGCCAAGATCTTGGCAAGACCCAGTACTTC	CASSQDLGKTQYF
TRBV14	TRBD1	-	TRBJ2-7	TGTGCCGGCAGCCAAGGGGTAGGGGGCGGCTACGAGCAGTACTTC	CAGSQGVGGGYEQYF
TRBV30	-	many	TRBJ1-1	TGTGCCTGGAGTGATGGGAGGAACACTGAAGCTTTCTTT	CAWSDGRNTEAFF
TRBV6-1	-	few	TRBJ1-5	TGTGCCAGCAGTTACCTGCAGCAGCCCCAGCATTTT	CASSYLQQPQHF
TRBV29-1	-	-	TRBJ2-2	TGCAGCGTTGAGACTAGGGGGGAGCTGTTTTTT	CSVETRGELFF
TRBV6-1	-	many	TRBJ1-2	TGTGCCAGCTTGTGGCAGGGGACCTCGGGCTACACCTTC	CASLWQGTSGYTF
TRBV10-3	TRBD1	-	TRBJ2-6	TGTGCCATCAGTTCCACAGGGACAGCTGGGGCCAACGTCCTGACTTTC	CAISSTGTAGANVLTF
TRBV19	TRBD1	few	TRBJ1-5	TGTGCCAGTAGTACATCGGACAGGGGGCAAGATCAGCCCCAGCATTTT	CASSTSDRGQDQPQHF
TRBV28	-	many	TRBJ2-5	TGTGCCAGCAGTTTATGGCGGGACCAAGAGACCCAGTACTTC	CASSLWRDQETQYF
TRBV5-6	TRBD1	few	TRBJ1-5	TGTGCCAGCAGCTTGCCCCTGGGACAGGGGACGAAGTTGGGCAATCAGCCCCAGCATTTT	CASSLPLGQGTKLGNQPQHF
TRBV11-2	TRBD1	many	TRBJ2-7	TGTGCCAGCAGCTTAGTAGGGGGCCCTCTCTCCTACGAGCAGTACTTC	CASSLVGGPLSYEQYF